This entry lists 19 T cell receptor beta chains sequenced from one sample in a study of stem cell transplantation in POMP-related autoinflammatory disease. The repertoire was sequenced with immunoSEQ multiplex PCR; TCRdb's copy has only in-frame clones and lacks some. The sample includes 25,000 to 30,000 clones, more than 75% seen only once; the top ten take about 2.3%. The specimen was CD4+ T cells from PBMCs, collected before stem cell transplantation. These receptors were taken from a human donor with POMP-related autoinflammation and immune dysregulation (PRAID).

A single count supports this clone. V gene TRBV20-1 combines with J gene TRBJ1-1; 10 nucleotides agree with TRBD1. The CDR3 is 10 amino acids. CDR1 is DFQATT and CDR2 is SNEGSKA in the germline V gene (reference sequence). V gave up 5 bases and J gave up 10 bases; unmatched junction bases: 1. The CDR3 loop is CSAGQGGAFF. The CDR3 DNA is TGCAGTGCTGGACAGGGGGGAGCTTTCTTT.

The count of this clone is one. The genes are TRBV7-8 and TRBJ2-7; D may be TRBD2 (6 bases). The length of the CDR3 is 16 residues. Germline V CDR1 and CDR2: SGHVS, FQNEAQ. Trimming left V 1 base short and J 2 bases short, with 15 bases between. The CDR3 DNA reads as TGTGCCAGCAGCTTAGGATGGCGGGGATCTACCTACGAGCAGTACTTC. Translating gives CASSLGWRGSTYEQYF.

CDR3 in DNA: TGTGCCAGCTCACCCCCTAGAGGGGTGAGGATGAACACTGAAGCTTTCTTT. It codes for CASSPPRGVRMNTEAFF. This chain joins TRBV18 and TRBJ1-1; D is perhaps TRBD1 (5 bases). V gave up 3 bases and J gave up 0 bases, with 17 bases separating them. CDR1 and CDR2 from the germline V gene are KGHSH and LQKENI. The CDR3 spans 17 residues.

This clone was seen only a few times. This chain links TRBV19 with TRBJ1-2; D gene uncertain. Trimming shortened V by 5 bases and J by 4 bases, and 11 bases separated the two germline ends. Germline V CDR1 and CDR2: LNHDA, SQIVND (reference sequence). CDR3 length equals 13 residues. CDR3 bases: TGTGCCAGTAGTCCTACCGAGTTCTATGGCTACACCTTC. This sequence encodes CASSPTEFYGYTF.

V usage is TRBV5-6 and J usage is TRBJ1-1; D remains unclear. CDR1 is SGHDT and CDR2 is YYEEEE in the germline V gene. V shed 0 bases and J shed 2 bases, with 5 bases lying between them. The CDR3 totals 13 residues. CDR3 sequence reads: CASSLGGNTEAFF. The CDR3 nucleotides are TGTGCCAGCAGCTTGGGTGGCAACACTGAAGCTTTCTTT.

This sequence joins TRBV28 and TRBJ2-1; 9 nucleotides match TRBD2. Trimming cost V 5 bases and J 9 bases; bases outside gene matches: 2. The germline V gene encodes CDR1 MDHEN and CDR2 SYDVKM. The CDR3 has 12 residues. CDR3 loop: CASSSGRSEQFF. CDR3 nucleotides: TGTGCCAGCAGTAGCGGGAGGAGTGAGCAGTTCTTC.

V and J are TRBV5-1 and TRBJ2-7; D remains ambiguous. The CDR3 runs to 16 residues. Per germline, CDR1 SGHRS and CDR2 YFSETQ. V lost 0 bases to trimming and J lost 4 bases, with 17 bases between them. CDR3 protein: CASSLGPVVPIYEQYF. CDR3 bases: TGCGCCAGCAGCTTGGGTCCGGTGGTCCCGATTTACGAGCAGTACTTC.

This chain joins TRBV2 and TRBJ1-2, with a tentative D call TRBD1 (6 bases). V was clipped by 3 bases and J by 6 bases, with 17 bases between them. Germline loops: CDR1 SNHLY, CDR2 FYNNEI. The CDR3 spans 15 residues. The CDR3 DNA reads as TGTGCCAGCAGTGACTACAGGGAGCTGTTCGATGGCTACACCTTC. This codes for CASSDYRELFDGYTF.

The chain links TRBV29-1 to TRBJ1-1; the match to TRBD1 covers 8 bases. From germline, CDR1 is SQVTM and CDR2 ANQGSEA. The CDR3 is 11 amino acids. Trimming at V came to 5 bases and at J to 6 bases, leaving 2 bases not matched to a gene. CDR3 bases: TGCAGCGTTCAGGGGGCGGCTGAAGCTTTCTTT. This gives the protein CSVQGAAEAFF.

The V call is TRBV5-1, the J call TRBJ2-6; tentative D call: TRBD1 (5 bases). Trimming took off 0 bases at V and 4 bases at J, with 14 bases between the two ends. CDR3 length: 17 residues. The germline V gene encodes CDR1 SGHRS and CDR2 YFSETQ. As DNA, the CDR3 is TGCGCCAGCAGCTTGGGCCAGGGAAGGATCGGGGCCAACGTCCTGACTTTC. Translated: CASSLGQGRIGANVLTF.

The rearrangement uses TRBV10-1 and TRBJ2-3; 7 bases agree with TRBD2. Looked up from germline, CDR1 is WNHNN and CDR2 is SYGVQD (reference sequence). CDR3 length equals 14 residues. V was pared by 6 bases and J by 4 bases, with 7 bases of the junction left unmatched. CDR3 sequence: CASSPGLSSDTQYF. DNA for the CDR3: TGCGCCAGCAGCCCGGGACTATCTTCAGATACGCAGTATTTT.

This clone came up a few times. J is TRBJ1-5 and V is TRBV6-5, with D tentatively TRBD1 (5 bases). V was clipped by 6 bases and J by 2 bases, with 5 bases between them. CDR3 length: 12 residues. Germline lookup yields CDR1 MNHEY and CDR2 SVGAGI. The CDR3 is CASRQGNQPQHF. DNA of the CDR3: TGTGCCAGCAGACAGGGCAATCAGCCCCAGCATTTT.

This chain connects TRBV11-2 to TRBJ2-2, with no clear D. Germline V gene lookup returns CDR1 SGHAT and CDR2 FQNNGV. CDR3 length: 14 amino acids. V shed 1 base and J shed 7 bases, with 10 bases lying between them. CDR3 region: CASSLVNEIGELFF. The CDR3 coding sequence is TGTGCCAGCAGCTTAGTCAATGAAATCGGGGAGCTGTTTTTT.

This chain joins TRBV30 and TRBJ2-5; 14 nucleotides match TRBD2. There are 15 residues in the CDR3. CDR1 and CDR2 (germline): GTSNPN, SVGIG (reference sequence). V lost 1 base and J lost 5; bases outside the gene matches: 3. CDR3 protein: CAWSDGTSGSETQYF. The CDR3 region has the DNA TGTGCCTGGAGTGACGGGACTAGCGGGAGCGAGACCCAGTACTTC.

CDR3 residues: CASGLRGTYIKDTQYF. CDR3 DNA sequence: TGTGCTAGTGGTTTGAGGGGGACCTATATTAAAGATACGCAGTATTTT. The rearrangement joins TRBV12-5 to TRBJ2-3, with a weak D call TRBD1 (6 bases). Germline values: CDR1 LGHNT, CDR2 FRNRAP. V was cut by 2 bases and J by 5 bases, with 17 bases left in between. The CDR3 covers 16 residues. Based on the CDR3 plus reference TRBV12-5 and TRBJ2-3, the full variable domain is DARVTQTPRHKVTEMGQEVTMRCQPILGHNTVFWYRQTMMQGLELLAYFRNRAPLDDSGMPKDRFSAEMPDATLATLKIQPSEPRDSAVYFCASGLRGTYIKDTQYFGPGTRLTVL.

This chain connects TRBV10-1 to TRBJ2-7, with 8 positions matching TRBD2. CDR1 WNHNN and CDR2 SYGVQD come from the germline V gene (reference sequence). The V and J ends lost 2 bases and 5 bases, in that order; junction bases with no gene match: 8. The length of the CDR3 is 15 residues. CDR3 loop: CASSELGAGVHEQYF. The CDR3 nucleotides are TGCGCCAGCAGTGAGCTCGGAGCGGGAGTCCACGAGCAGTACTTC.

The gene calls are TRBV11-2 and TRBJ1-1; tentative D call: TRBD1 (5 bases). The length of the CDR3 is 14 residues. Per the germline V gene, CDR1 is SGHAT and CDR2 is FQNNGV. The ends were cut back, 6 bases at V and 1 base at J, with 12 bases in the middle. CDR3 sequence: CASSYRDGNTEAFF. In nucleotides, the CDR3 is TGTGCCAGCAGTTACCGGGACGGGAACACTGAAGCTTTCTTT.

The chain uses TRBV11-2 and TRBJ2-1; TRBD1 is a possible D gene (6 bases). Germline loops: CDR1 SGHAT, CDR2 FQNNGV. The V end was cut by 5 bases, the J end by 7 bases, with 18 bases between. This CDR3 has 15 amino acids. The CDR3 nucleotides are TGTGCCAGCAGCCAAGGGGCAGGGGCGGTTAATGAGCAGTTCTTC. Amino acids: CASSQGAGAVNEQFF.

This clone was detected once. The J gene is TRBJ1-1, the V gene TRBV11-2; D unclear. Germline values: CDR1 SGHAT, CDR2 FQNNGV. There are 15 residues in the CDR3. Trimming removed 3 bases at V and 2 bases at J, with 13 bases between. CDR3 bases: TGTGCCAGCAGCTTCGGTGACTTCAAAAACACTGAAGCTTTCTTT. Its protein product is CASSFGDFKNTEAFF.